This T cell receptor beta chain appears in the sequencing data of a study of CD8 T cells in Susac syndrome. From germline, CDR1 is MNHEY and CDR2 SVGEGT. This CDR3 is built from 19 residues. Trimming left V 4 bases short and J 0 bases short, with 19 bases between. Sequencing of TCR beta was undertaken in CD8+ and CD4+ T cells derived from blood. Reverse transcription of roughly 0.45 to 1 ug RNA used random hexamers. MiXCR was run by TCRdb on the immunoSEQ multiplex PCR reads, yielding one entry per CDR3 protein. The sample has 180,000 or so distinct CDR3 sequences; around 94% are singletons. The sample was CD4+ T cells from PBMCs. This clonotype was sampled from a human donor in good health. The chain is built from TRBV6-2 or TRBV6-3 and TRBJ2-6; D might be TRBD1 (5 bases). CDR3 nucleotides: TGTGCCAGCAGTTTTTCAAGTACCCAGGGCCTCTCTGGGGCCAACGTCCTGACTTTC. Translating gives CASSFSSTQGLSGANVLTF.